The 32 T cell receptor beta chains presented below share a single source sample, sequenced in a study of OX40 agonist ivuxolimab in advanced cancers. Some clones are missing from TCRdb's copy, which holds only in-frame ones; the method was immunoSEQ multiplex PCR. The sample holds approximately 75,000 clones, more than 90% seen once. Sequences were derived from CD4+ or CD8+ T cells sorted from blood, sampled in a trial of the OX40 agonist ivuxolimab. These receptors were collected from an adult with an advanced solid tumor such as melanoma, head and neck, liver or kidney cancer.

This clone was seen more than once but under ten times. The rearrangement joins TRBV5-1 to TRBJ2-7; 15 nucleotides agree with TRBD2. J was trimmed by 4 bases and V by 0 bases; bases with no gene match: 2. Per germline, CDR1 SGHRS and CDR2 YFSETQ. This CDR3 has 16 residues. The CDR3 loop reads CASSLGGTSGGYEQYF. The CDR3 coding sequence is TGCGCCAGCAGCTTGGGAGGGACTAGCGGGGGGTACGAGCAGTACTTC.

The chain recombines TRBV28 with TRBJ1-4, with a possible D match to TRBD1 (5 bases). Germline CDR1 MDHEN, CDR2 SYDVKM. V lost 4 bases and J 0 bases, leaving 6 bases between the germline ends. The CDR3 loop spans 14 amino acids. In DNA, the CDR3 is TGTGCCAGCAGTTCAGGGACAACTAATGAAAAACTGTTTTTT. Protein: CASSSGTTNEKLFF.

V and J are TRBV7-2 and TRBJ2-3; weak D call: TRBD2 (5 bases). The CDR3 sequence is 15 residues long. Trimming left V 5 bases short and J 0 bases short, with 12 bases between. Germline V gene sequence: CDR1 SGHTA, CDR2 FQGNSA. In nucleotides, the CDR3 is TGTGCCAGCAGCCCCTCCCGGGGTAGCACAGATACGCAGTATTTT. Residues: CASSPSRGSTDTQYF.

This chain joins TRBV7-8 and TRBJ2-7; D is possibly TRBD1 (6 bases). The V end was cut by 6 bases, the J end by 7 bases, with 22 bases between. Germline V gives CDR1 SGHVS, CDR2 FQNEAQ. The CDR3 sequence is 15 residues long. The chain's CDR3 is CASRPPGAQRGEQYF. The CDR3 DNA sequence: TGTGCCAGCAGACCTCCAGGGGCTCAAAGGGGGGAGCAGTACTTC.

The chain combines TRBV4-1 with TRBJ2-5; D remains ambiguous. This CDR3 has 14 amino acids. Germline V gene lookup returns CDR1 MGHRA and CDR2 YSYEKL. Deletions cut 2 bases from V and 2 bases from J, with 9 bases between. CDR3 protein: CASSQRALQETQYF. In nucleotides, the CDR3 is TGCGCCAGCAGCCAAAGGGCTCTACAAGAGACCCAGTACTTC.

The V and J genes are TRBV4-3 and TRBJ1-5; tentative D call: TRBD1 (5 bases). In germline, CDR1 is LGHNA, CDR2 YSLEER. The CDR3 has 15 residues. V shed 1 base and J shed 6 bases, with 13 bases lying between them. CDR3 nucleotide sequence: TGCGCCAGCAGCCAAGGTTGGGGGGTAAGTCAGCCCCAGCATTTT. Translation: CASSQGWGVSQPQHF.

The V and J genes are TRBV7-2 and TRBJ2-2; D possibly corresponds to TRBD2 (5 bases). This CDR3 has 14 residues. In germline, CDR1 is SGHTA, CDR2 FQGNSA. V lost 3 bases and J 4 bases, leaving 9 bases between the germline ends. CDR3 sequence: CASSLSRGTGELFF. For the CDR3, the DNA is TGTGCCAGCAGCTTGAGTCGGGGCACCGGGGAGCTGTTTTTT.

The chain recombines TRBV7-8 with TRBJ2-7; TRBD2 agrees at 9 bases. Germline CDR1 is SGHVS and CDR2 is FQNEAQ. The CDR3 extends over 18 amino acids. The V segment lost 0 bases and the J segment 4 bases; nucleotides outside the gene matches: 13. CDR3 region: CASSLAFASGTSGYEQYF. The CDR3 bases are TGTGCCAGCAGCTTAGCGTTCGCTAGCGGGACATCCGGGTACGAGCAGTACTTC. Together with reference TRBV7-8 and TRBJ2-7, the CDR3 gives the full variable domain: GAGVSQSPRYKVAKRGQDVALRCDPISGHVSLFWYQQALGQGPEFLTYFQNEAQLDKSGLPSDRFFAERPEGSVSTLKIQRTQQEDSAVYLCASSLAFASGTSGYEQYFGPGTRLTVT.

This chain joins TRBV19 and TRBJ2-6; weak D call: TRBD1 (5 bases). The CDR3 is made up of 15 amino acids. Germline V lookup: CDR1 LNHDA, CDR2 SQIVND (reference sequence). Trimming took 3 bases from V and 4 from J, leaving 10 bases between them. CDR3 sequence reads: CASSIQGTGANVLTF. The DNA for the CDR3 is TGTGCCAGTAGTATTCAGGGTACAGGGGCCAACGTCCTGACTTTC.

The chain is built from TRBV19 and TRBJ1-3; 7 bases are a match to TRBD1. The V and J ends lost 5 bases and 4 bases, in that order; junction bases with no gene match: 5. The germline CDR1 and CDR2 sequences are LNHDA and SQIVND (reference sequence). The CDR3 loop spans 14 amino acids. The CDR3 region is CASSQQGTGNTIYF. The CDR3 bases are TGTGCCAGTAGTCAACAGGGGACCGGAAACACCATATATTTT.

The chain couples TRBV28 to TRBJ1-5, with a tentative D call TRBD1 (6 bases). Germline V gene lookup returns CDR1 MDHEN and CDR2 SYDVKM. The CDR3 loop spans 14 amino acids. Between the trimmed V and J ends, which lost 2 bases and 6 bases, there was a span of 11 bases. The CDR3, as DNA: TGTGCCAGCAGTTTAGGGCAGGGGTCTCAGCCCCAGCATTTT. This sequence encodes CASSLGQGSQPQHF.

The chain recombines TRBV7-6 with TRBJ2-5; 9 nucleotides match TRBD2. Trimming took 5 bases from V and 5 from J; bases not matched to a gene: 3. This CDR3 has 13 residues. Germline V lookup: CDR1 SGHVS, CDR2 FNYEAQ. CDR3 protein: CASSTGLAETQYF. The CDR3 DNA reads TGTGCCAGCAGCACCGGACTAGCGGAGACCCAGTACTTC.

This clone has just one count. The chain combines TRBV5-1 with TRBJ2-1; weak D call: TRBD2 (6 bases). The CDR3 consists of 14 residues. V lost 4 bases to trimming and J lost 12 bases, with 20 bases between them. CDR1 SGHRS and CDR2 YFSETQ come from the germline V gene. CDR3 sequence (DNA): TGCGCCAGCAGCGAGGGACGGGGGTTGGTTCGGCAGTTCTTC. Translating gives CASSEGRGLVRQFF.

This sequence joins TRBV6-1 and TRBJ2-1; 10 bases map to TRBD2. This CDR3 contains 14 residues. Per the germline V gene, CDR1 is MNHNS and CDR2 is SASEGT. The V and J ends lost 2 bases and 9 bases, in that order; junction bases with no gene match: 4. CDR3 DNA: TGTGCCAGCAGTGAACTAGCGGGGGTCGGTGAGCAGTTCTTC. Its protein is CASSELAGVGEQFF.

This clone was counted once. The chain has TRBV28 and TRBJ2-1; D perhaps matches TRBD1 (6 bases). Per germline, CDR1 MDHEN and CDR2 SYDVKM. The CDR3 covers 15 residues. The ends were cut back, 2 bases at V and 3 bases at J, with 11 bases in the middle. The CDR3 is CASSLGAGDYNEQFF. DNA for the CDR3: TGTGCCAGCAGTTTAGGGGCAGGGGACTACAATGAGCAGTTCTTC. Variable domain in full (rest from reference TRBV28 and TRBJ2-1): DVKVTQSSRYLVKRTGEKVFLECVQDMDHENMFWYRQDPGLGLRLIYFSYDVKMKEKGDIPEGYSVSREKKERFSLILESASTNQTSMYLCASSLGAGDYNEQFFGPGTRLTVL.

The chain joins TRBV27 to TRBJ2-6; 9 bases map to TRBD1. CDR1 is MNHEY, CDR2 SMNVEV, per germline (reference sequence). CDR3 length: 17 amino acids. The trim removed 6 bases at V and 0 bases at J, leaving 6 bases unmatched. CDR3 loop: CASRETGGYSGANVLTF. DNA of the CDR3: TGTGCCAGCAGGGAGACAGGGGGTTACTCTGGGGCCAACGTCCTGACTTTC.

The V gene is TRBV5-8, the J gene TRBJ1-5; 9 bases are a match to TRBD1. Looked up from germline, CDR1 is SGHTS and CDR2 is YDEGEE. The CDR3 totals 15 residues. After removal of 5 bases from V and 1 base from J, the junction contained 4 bases not matched to a gene. The CDR3 here is CASRTGQGSNQPQHF. In DNA form, the CDR3 reads TGTGCCAGCAGGACGGGACAGGGAAGCAATCAGCCCCAGCATTTT.

In its sample, this clone was seen a few times. V is TRBV6-1 and J is TRBJ2-1, with 8 bases that match TRBD2. CDR3 length: 15 amino acids. Germline assignment: CDR1 MNHNS and CDR2 SASEGT. The V segment lost 4 bases and the J segment 7 bases; nucleotides outside the gene matches: 9. CDR3 in DNA: TGTGCCAGCAGTGCAAGCGGGAGCCAACCAAATGAGCAGTTCTTC. It translates to CASSASGSQPNEQFF.

The V and J genes are TRBV18 and TRBJ2-1; 7 nucleotides match TRBD1. The CDR3 length is 14 residues. From germline, CDR1 is KGHSH and CDR2 LQKENI. The J segment lost 3 bases and the V segment lost 3 bases, leaving 2 bases of the junction unmatched. CDR3 amino acids: CASSPGTDYNEQFF. In nucleotides, the CDR3 is TGTGCCAGCTCACCCGGGACAGACTACAATGAGCAGTTCTTC. Looking up the rest from reference TRBV18 and TRBJ2-1 gives the full variable domain: NAGVMQNPRHLVRRRGQEARLRCSPMKGHSHVYWYRQLPEEGLKFMVYLQKENIIDESGMPKERFSAEFPKEGPSILRIQQVVRGDSAAYFCASSPGTDYNEQFFGPGTRLTVL.

The gene calls are TRBV5-1 and TRBJ1-2; 8 bases fit TRBD1. In germline, CDR1 is SGHRS, CDR2 YFSETQ. The CDR3 runs 15 residues. Trimming at V came to 5 bases and at J to 4 bases, leaving 10 bases not matched to a gene. The CDR3 reads CASRSGQGGTYGYTF. For the CDR3, the DNA is TGCGCCAGCAGGAGCGGACAGGGCGGGACCTATGGCTACACCTTC.

V is TRBV7-9 and J is TRBJ2-1; D call uncertain. The germline V and J ends were trimmed by 3 bases and 10 bases, with 7 bases remaining between them. The V gene's germline CDR1 is SEHNR and CDR2 FQNEAQ (reference sequence). CDR3 size: 11 residues. DNA of the CDR3: TGTGCCAGCAGCTTTAGGGAAGAGCAGTTCTTC. Translating it yields CASSFREEQFF.

The chain couples TRBV6-1 to TRBJ2-3; D is perhaps TRBD2 (6 bases). With 7 bases removed from V and 0 bases from J, the gap between germline ends came to 14 bases. From germline, CDR1 is MNHNS and CDR2 SASEGT. The CDR3 is 15 amino acids. In nucleotides, the CDR3 is TGTGCCAGCACAATTGGCGGGATTAGCACAGATACGCAGTATTTT. Its protein is CASTIGGISTDTQYF.

This chain joins TRBV28 and TRBJ2-1, with 7 bases lining up with TRBD2. V dropped 8 bases and J dropped 6; count of bases not matched to a gene: 7. Per the germline V gene, CDR1 is MDHEN and CDR2 is SYDVKM. The CDR3 length is 13 residues. The CDR3 protein is CASLQREINEQFF. The CDR3 coding sequence is TGTGCCAGCCTCCAGCGGGAAATCAATGAGCAGTTCTTC. The full variable domain, rest sourced from reference TRBV28 and TRBJ2-1, is DVKVTQSSRYLVKRTGEKVFLECVQDMDHENMFWYRQDPGLGLRLIYFSYDVKMKEKGDIPEGYSVSREKKERFSLILESASTNQTSMYLCASLQREINEQFFGPGTRLTVL.

This clone showed up just a few times. The chain joins TRBV2 to TRBJ1-6; 9 bases map to TRBD1. After removal of 8 bases from V and 7 bases from J, the junction contained 6 bases not matched to a gene. Germline V gene lookup returns CDR1 SNHLY and CDR2 FYNNEI. This CDR3 is 14 amino acids long. CDR3 protein: CASSPTGGNSPLHF. In nucleotides, the CDR3 is TGTGCCAGCTCCCCGACAGGGGGAAATTCACCCCTCCACTTT.

A single count supports this clone. The chain joins TRBV7-9 to TRBJ1-2; D gene ambiguous. The germline gives CDR1 SEHNR, CDR2 FQNEAQ (reference sequence). The CDR3 consists of 14 residues. Deletions cut 1 base from V and 2 bases from J, with 8 bases between. The CDR3 sequence: CASSLGGENYGYTF. The DNA of the CDR3 is TGTGCCAGCAGCTTAGGTGGGGAAAACTATGGCTACACCTTC.

This sequence joins TRBV7-7 and TRBJ2-3, with 8 positions matching TRBD2. CDR1 and CDR2 (germline): SSHAT, FNYEAQ (reference sequence). Germline trimming cut 5 bases from V and 6 bases from J; bases unmatched to any gene: 4. CDR3 size: 13 residues. CDR3 DNA: TGTGCCAGCAGCCGGGGGGGCCATGATACGCAGTATTTT. Its translation: CASSRGGHDTQYF. Variable domain in full (rest from reference TRBV7-7 and TRBJ2-3): GAGVSQSPRYKVTKRGQDVTLRCDPISSHATLYWYQQALGQGPEFLTYFNYEAQPDKSGLPSDRFSAERPEGSISTLTIQRTEQRDSAMYRCASSRGGHDTQYFGPGTRLTVL.

The rearrangement links TRBV21-1 to TRBJ1-5; the D call of TRBD1 is as the table states it, not checked on the DNA. TRBV21-1 constitutes a pseudogene. The CDR3 has 18 amino acids. DNA for the CDR3: TGTGCCAGCAGCAATAACAGGGGGCGGGAAGGGTGCAATCAGCCCCAGCATTTT. This encodes CASSNNRGREGCNQPQHF.

This rearrangement joins TRBV28 to TRBJ1-1, with 12 bases fitting TRBD1. This CDR3 comprises 15 residues. CDR1 is MDHEN, CDR2 SYDVKM, per germline. J was trimmed by 3 bases and V by 4 bases; bases with no gene match: 3. The CDR3 sequence: CASSSGQGAYTEAFF. Written as DNA, the CDR3 is TGTGCCAGCAGTTCGGGACAGGGGGCATACACTGAAGCTTTCTTT.

DNA of the CDR3: TGTGCCAGCAGTTACTCGGGGGGGGGCGCCACAGATACGCAGTATTTT. Protein sequence: CASSYSGGGATDTQYF. The J gene is TRBJ2-3, the V gene TRBV6-6; TRBD2 is a possible D gene (7 bases). The CDR3 runs 16 residues. V was trimmed by 0 bases and J by 2 bases, leaving 12 bases between them. The germline CDR1 and CDR2 sequences are MNHNY and SVGAGI (reference sequence).

This sequence joins TRBV7-3 and TRBJ2-4, with D tentatively TRBD1 (6 bases). Trimming took 5 bases from V and 1 from J, leaving 12 bases between them. CDR1 and CDR2 (germline): SGHTA, FQGTGA. This CDR3 is built from 15 residues. The CDR3, as DNA: TGTGCCAGCAGCGAAAAGGGGGATGCCAAAAACATTCAGTACTTC. Amino acids: CASSEKGDAKNIQYF.

J is TRBJ2-7 and V is TRBV10-3; TRBD1 matches 11 bases. CDR1 and CDR2 (germline): ENHRY, SYGVKD. V lost 4 bases, J lost 5 bases, and 1 base stayed unmatched. The CDR3 is made up of 13 amino acids. CDR3 bases: TGTGCCATCAGTGCGGGACAGGGGGACGAGCAGTACTTC. It translates to CAISAGQGDEQYF.

This chain uses TRBV7-2 with TRBJ2-2; D is ambiguous. V lost 3 bases and J 5 bases, leaving 7 bases between the germline ends. CDR1 is SGHTA and CDR2 is FQGNSA in the germline V gene. The CDR3 sequence is 13 residues long. CDR3 protein: CASSFEATGELFF. DNA for the CDR3: TGTGCCAGCAGCTTCGAAGCGACCGGGGAGCTGTTTTTT.